This entry concerns a single T cell receptor (beta chain). There is no known antigen for this receptor. No quality values exist for individual bases; no much larger clone is one base distant. TCRbeta CDR3 regions were amplified from genomic DNA by means of the immunoSEQ Assay, a bias-controlled multiplex PCR. As for the original processing: Nucleated cell counts per sample were estimated from amplification of reference gene primers within the assay. Sequence reads were collapsed and filtered to measure the absolute abundance of every unique TCRbeta CDR3 rearrangement. For each sample, productive Simpson clonality was calculated as the square root of Simpson's diversity index over productive rearrangements. TCRdb re-hosts the immuneACCESS table, in-frame sequences only. Its copies lack some clones; in the studies checked, an unresolved V gene accounts for under half of them, and the cause for the rest is not known. The DNA gave D and trimming, while V, J and clone size come from that table. Recorded for this sample are under 50,000 clones; 88% of them occurred a single time. The biggest ten clones account for about a tenth of the sample.

The sample originates from a study of blood T cell repertoires in COVID-19 (dated by TCRdb to the early 2020s). In the study overall: Samples covering the acute and convalescent phases of COVID-19 were provided by collaborators in the United States, Italy and Spain. The dataset comprised deeply sampled blood TCRbeta repertoires from subjects exposed to, actively infected with, or recovered from COVID-19. The repertoires were released in a freely available public database meant as a resource for research on the immune response to SARS-CoV-2. Nearly every sample came with metadata listing a de-identified subject ID, COVID-19 status, age in years and sex. Where HLA class I and class II types were available, the types were taken from metadata supplied by the sample provider, not from assay-based typing. The samples were drawn from the first 160 participants of the ongoing ImmuneRACE study and from about 1,200 subjects provided by 6 global collaborators. The prospective study material was composed of cDNA or gDNA derived from T cells, B-cell-depleted T cells, or PBMCs. Points the paper makes about the study in general: Clinical and demographic metadata were provided uncurated, with the amount varying by source and participant.

Collaborating institutions collected whole blood in K2EDTA tubes following their own protocols. For TCRbeta analysis, collaborator samples were shipped as frozen whole blood, as isolated PBMCs, or as DNA extracted from either sample type. This clonotype originated in a man between 45 and 60 years old with active COVID-19. Sequenced input: peripheral blood.

Here is the DNA: TGCGCCAGCAGTGAGGACAGGAGCTCCTACAATGAGCAGTTCTTC. This codes for CASSEDRSSYNEQFF. The chain was built from TRBV10-2 and TRBJ2-1; TRBD1 is possibly the D segment (6 matching bases). CDR1 WSHSY and CDR2 SAAADI are derived from the germline V gene. Cut back by 2 bases and 0 bases, the V and J ends lie 8 bases apart. From the cysteine up to the phenylalanine, the CDR3 has a length of 15 residues. Only the CDR3 DNA stays, 45 bases, in frame from base 1.